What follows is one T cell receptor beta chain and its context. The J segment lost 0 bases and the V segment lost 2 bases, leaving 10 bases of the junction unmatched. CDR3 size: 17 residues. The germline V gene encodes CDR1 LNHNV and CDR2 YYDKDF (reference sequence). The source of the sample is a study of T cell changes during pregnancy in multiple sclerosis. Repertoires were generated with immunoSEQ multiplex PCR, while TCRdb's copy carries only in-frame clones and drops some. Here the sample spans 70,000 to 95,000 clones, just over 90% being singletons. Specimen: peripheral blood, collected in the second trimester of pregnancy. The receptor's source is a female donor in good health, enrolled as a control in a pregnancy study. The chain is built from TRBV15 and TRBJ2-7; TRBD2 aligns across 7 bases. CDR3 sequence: CATSRPQTAGSSYEQYF. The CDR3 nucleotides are TGTGCCACCAGCAGACCCCAGACAGCGGGGTCCTCCTACGAGCAGTACTTC.